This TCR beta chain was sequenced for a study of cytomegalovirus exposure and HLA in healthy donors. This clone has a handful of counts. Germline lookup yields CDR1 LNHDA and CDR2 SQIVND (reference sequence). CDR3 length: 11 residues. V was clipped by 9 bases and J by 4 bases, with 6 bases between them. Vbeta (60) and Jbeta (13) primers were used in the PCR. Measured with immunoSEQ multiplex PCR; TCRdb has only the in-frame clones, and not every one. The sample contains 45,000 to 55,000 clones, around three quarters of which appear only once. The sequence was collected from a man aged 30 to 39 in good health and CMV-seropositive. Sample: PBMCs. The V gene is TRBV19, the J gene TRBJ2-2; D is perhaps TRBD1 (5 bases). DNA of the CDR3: TGTGCCAGCAGGGTCACCGGGGAGCTGTTTTTT. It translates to CASRVTGELFF.